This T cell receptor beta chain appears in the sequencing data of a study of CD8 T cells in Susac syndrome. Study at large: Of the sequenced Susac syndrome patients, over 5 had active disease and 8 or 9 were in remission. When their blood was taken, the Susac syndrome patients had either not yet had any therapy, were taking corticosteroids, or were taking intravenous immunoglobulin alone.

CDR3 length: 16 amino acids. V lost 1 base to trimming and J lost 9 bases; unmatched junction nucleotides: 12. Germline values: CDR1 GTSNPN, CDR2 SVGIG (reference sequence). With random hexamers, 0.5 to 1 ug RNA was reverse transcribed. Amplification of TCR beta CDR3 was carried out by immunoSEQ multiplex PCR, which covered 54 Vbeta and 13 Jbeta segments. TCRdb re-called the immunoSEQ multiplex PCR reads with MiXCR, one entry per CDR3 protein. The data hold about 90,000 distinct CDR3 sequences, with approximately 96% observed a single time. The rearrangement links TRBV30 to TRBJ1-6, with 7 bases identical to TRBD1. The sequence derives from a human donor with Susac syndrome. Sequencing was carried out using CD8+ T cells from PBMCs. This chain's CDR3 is CAWSALRSSGGSPLHF. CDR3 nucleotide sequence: TGTGCCTGGAGTGCGTTACGGTCCTCAGGGGGTTCACCCCTCCACTTT.